This TCR beta chain derives from a study of identical twins. Study outcomes and limitations: Excess low generation probability was seen in twin-shared out-of-frame alpha sequences.

About this clonotype itself: Its antigen is not known.

The CDR3 length is 17 residues. J lost 9 bases, V lost 2 bases, and 14 bases had no gene match. Looked up from germline, CDR1 is SGHTA and CDR2 is FQGNSA. Each CDR3 protein gets one entry after TCRdb re-called the 5' RACE reads with MiXCR. The sample lists about 520,000 distinct CDR3 sequences, roughly 21% occurring once. These sequences were also reported in another study, on T cells expressing NK-cell markers. That paper adds: The TCR beta repertoires originated in sorted CD3+CD56+NKG2C+, CD3+CD56+NKG2C- and CD3+CD56-NKG2C+ T cells. Of the CD8+ T cells in more than five donors, about 1.0-7.0% belonged to dominant NKG2C+ clonotypes.

The source is a woman aged 18 to 35 in good health. The sequencing sample was made of CD4+ T cells sorted from blood. V and J are TRBV7-2 and TRBJ2-1, with 9 nucleotides matching TRBD2. This chain's CDR3 is CASSLLSWREGPIEQFF. DNA of the CDR3: TGTGCCAGCAGCTTATTAAGCTGGCGGGAGGGCCCAATTGAGCAGTTCTTC.